A single sample is the source of the 4 T cell receptor beta chains below, sequenced in a study of cytomegalovirus exposure and HLA in healthy donors (dated by TCRdb to about 2017). Libraries were constructed by the immunoSEQ multiplex PCR assay. The multiplex PCR relied on a mix of 60 forward primers for TCR Vbeta segments and 13 reverse primers for TCR Jbeta segments. The clones in this table, taken by TCRdb from immuneACCESS, are in-frame only. Not every clone is retained; where verified, under half of the shortfall comes from an unresolved V gene, and the cause of the rest is unknown. Across this sample there are under 200,000 clones, with 70% to 80% seen only once. The ten largest clonotypes hold about 1.3% of the sample. The sequencing input was PBMCs. Every receptor here comes from a young man in good health and CMV-seronegative.

This chain uses TRBV25-1 with TRBJ2-1, with 7 bases aligning to TRBD1. This CDR3 comprises 12 residues. Germline CDR1 is MGHDK and CDR2 is SYGVNS. Germline trimming cut 7 bases from V and 13 bases from J; bases unmatched to any gene: 10. CDR3 coding DNA: TGTGCCAGCACTACAAAGGGGGCTTCCCAGTTCTTC. This sequence encodes CASTTKGASQFF.

J is TRBJ2-1 and V is TRBV27, with 15 bases aligning to TRBD2. J lost 4 bases, V lost 3 bases, and 4 bases had no gene match. This CDR3 contains 17 residues. Germline CDR1 is MNHEY and CDR2 is SMNVEV (reference sequence). Written as DNA, the CDR3 is TGTGCCAGCAGTTTTGGGACTAGCGGGGGGCCGTACAATGAGCAGTTCTTC. Protein: CASSFGTSGGPYNEQFF.

This chain uses TRBV9 with TRBJ2-7; D possibly corresponds to TRBD2 (6 bases). Germline CDR1 is SGDLS and CDR2 is YYNGEE. The CDR3 runs to 15 residues. V was clipped by 0 bases and J by 0 bases, with 10 bases between them. Here the CDR3 DNA reads TGTGCCAGCAGCGTAGGTGACGGGAGCTCCTACGAGCAGTACTTC. Amino acid sequence: CASSVGDGSSYEQYF.

The chain is built from TRBV4-2 and TRBJ2-1; perhaps TRBD2 as D (6 bases). The V and J ends lost 4 bases and 3 bases respectively, with 10 bases between them. Germline CDR1 is LGHNA and CDR2 is YNFKEQ. This CDR3 has 14 amino acids. The CDR3 loop reads CASSPGTYYNEQFF. The CDR3 DNA follows: TGTGCCAGCAGCCCCGGGACTTACTACAATGAGCAGTTCTTC.